Each of the 7 T cell receptor beta chains below was sequenced from the same sample in a study of T cell repertoires in cytomegalovirus infection. TCRdb called the reads again in MiXCR, with one record for every CDR3 protein. The sample lists 200,000 or so distinct CDR3 sequences, roughly 19% occurring once. Specimen: PBMCs. These TCRs come from a human donor in good health (CMV status not recorded). Some clones in this sample may be carry-over from other donors' samples.

This clonotype showed up just a few times. The V call is TRBV5-4, the J call TRBJ2-1; D remains unclear. Germline V CDR1 and CDR2: SGHNT, YYREEE (reference sequence). Trimming removed 1 base at V and 3 bases at J, with 11 bases between. The CDR3 has 15 residues. CDR3 sequence: CASSLLSEVYNEQFF. CDR3 bases: TGTGCCAGCAGCTTGCTCTCTGAAGTCTACAATGAGCAGTTCTTC.

This clonotype has ten or more counts. This chain joins TRBV28 and TRBJ1-2; D not certain. Germline V gene lookup returns CDR1 MDHEN and CDR2 SYDVKM. The germline V and J ends were trimmed by 3 bases and 3 bases, with 14 bases remaining between them. The CDR3 is 15 residues long. The CDR3 coding sequence is TGTGCCAGCAGTTTCCTTTCCCGGCGGGACTATGGCTACACCTTC. This gives the protein CASSFLSRRDYGYTF.

Ten or more counts support this clonotype. Written as DNA, the CDR3 is TGTGCCAGCAGCTCGGGACCGGGACAGGGTTTCTACGAGCAGTACTTC. It translates to CASSSGPGQGFYEQYF. This chain connects TRBV7-9 to TRBJ2-7; 9 bases are shared with TRBD1. V lost 4 bases, J lost 3 bases, and 10 bases stayed unmatched. This CDR3 is built from 16 residues. Germline CDR1 is SEHNR and CDR2 is FQNEAQ (reference sequence).

The rearrangement joins TRBV10-3 to TRBJ1-2; no reliable D call. Germline-derived CDR1 and CDR2 are ENHRY and SYGVKD. The V end lost 3 bases, the J end lost 7 bases, and 18 bases lay between the germline ends. CDR3 length: 15 residues. CDR3 protein: CAISEREEPFGGYTF. CDR3 coding DNA: TGTGCCATCAGTGAACGGGAGGAACCTTTTGGTGGCTACACCTTC.

This clonotype showed up many times. V and J are TRBV5-1 and TRBJ2-1; the match to TRBD2 covers 11 bases. From germline, CDR1 is SGHRS and CDR2 YFSETQ. V was pared by 6 bases and J by 4 bases, with 3 bases of the junction left unmatched. The CDR3 covers 14 residues. The CDR3 loop reads CASTLAGGYNEQFF. CDR3 in DNA: TGCGCCAGCACCCTAGCGGGGGGTTACAATGAGCAGTTCTTC.

The chain has TRBV20-1 and TRBJ1-6; D possibly corresponds to TRBD1 (6 bases). CDR1 is DFQATT, CDR2 SNEGSKA, per germline (reference sequence). V lost 3 bases, J lost 0 bases, and 15 bases lay in between. CDR3 size: 17 residues. CDR3 region: CSASVPGASSYNSPLHF. The CDR3, as DNA: TGCAGTGCTAGTGTCCCAGGGGCCAGCTCCTATAATTCACCCCTCCACTTT.

The CDR3 loop is CASSPRRGAERNTEAFF. The CDR3 nucleotides are TGTGCCAGCAGTCCCCGGAGAGGGGCGGAGAGGAACACTGAAGCTTTCTTT. This rearrangement joins TRBV6-5 to TRBJ1-1; the D gene is possibly TRBD1 (5 bases). The CDR3 is 17 amino acids. Trimming removed 5 bases from V and 1 base from J, with 20 bases in between. Germline V gene data show CDR1 as MNHEY and CDR2 as SVGAGI.